This T cell receptor (beta chain) was found in a study of blood T cells in healthy people across ages. This CDR3 has 13 residues. Germline V gene data show CDR1 as MNHNY and CDR2 as SVGAGI (reference sequence). Combining a sample-barcoded 5' primer with a J-beta primer mix, a second PCR ran for about 7 to 11 cycles. TCRdb reprocessed the 5' RACE reads via MiXCR and lists one record per CDR3 protein. The sample has roughly 1,000,000 distinct CDR3 sequences; around 27% are singletons. This clonotype has ten or more counts. This sample also belongs to another study, concerning T cells of mothers and their children.

The sequence derives from a girl between 2 and 10 years old in good health. The chain joins TRBV6-6 to TRBJ2-5; TRBD1 aligns across 7 bases. Matching the DNA end better, TRBJ2-7 makes the J call doubtful. The sequenced sample consisted of blood. The CDR3: CASSQDRWYEQYF. The CDR3 nucleotides are TGTGCCAGCAGCCAGGACAGGTGGTACGAGCAGTACTTC.